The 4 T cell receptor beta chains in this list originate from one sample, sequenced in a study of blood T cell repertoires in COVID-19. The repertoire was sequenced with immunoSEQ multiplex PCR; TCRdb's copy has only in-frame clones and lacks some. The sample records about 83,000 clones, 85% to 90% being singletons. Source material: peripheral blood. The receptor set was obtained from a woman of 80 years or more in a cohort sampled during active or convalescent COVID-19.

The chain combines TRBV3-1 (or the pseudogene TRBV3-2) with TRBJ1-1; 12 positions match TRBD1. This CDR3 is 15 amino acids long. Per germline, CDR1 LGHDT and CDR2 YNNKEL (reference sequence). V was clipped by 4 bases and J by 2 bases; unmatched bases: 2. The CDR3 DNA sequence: TGTGCCAGCAGCCCCGGGACAGGGGGCAACACTGAAGCTTTCTTT. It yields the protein CASSPGTGGNTEAFF.

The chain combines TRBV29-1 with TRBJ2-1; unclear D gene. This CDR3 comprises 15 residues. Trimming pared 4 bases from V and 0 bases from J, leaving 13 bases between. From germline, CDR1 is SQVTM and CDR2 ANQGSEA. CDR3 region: CSVVGGSSSYNEQFF. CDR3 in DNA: TGCAGCGTTGTTGGCGGTTCGAGCTCCTACAATGAGCAGTTCTTC.

The DNA for the CDR3 is TGTGCCAGCAGCTTAGTACAGGGTGGAAATGAGCAGTTCTTC. It yields the protein CASSLVQGGNEQFF. The V call is TRBV7-2, the J call TRBJ2-1; a possible D gene is TRBD1 (6 bases). The CDR3 has 14 amino acids. V dropped 1 base and J dropped 7 bases, with 11 bases sitting between them. Germline CDR1 SGHTA, CDR2 FQGNSA.

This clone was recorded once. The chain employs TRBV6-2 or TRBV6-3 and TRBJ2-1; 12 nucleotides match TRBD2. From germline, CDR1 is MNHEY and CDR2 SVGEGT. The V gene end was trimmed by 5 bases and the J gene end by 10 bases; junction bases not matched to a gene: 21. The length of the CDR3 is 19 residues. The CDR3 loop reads CASSPVFGLAGRSLVEQFF. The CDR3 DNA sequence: TGTGCCAGCAGTCCGGTTTTCGGACTAGCGGGGAGGAGTTTAGTAGAGCAGTTCTTC.